The present T cell receptor beta chain was sequenced within a study of a mutant IDH1 vaccine in newly diagnosed glioma. Study context: Treated patients comprised 62.5% males and approximately 38% females, mean age roughly 40 years.

Whole-study findings and limits: Changes in the top peripheral T cell clonotypes seemingly had no bearing on pseudoprogression.

Sequenced by immunoSEQ multiplex PCR; TCRdb stores in-frame clones only, minus some. Counted here are tens of thousands of clones, over 65% occurring once; the ten biggest clones make up approximately 1.8%. Stated time point: baseline, week 1 (first vaccination visit). Treatment defined: pre-vaccination baseline after standard-of-care therapy. Germline V gene lookup returns CDR1 SGHDT and CDR2 YYEEEE. CDR3 length: 14 residues. V lost 7 bases to trimming and J lost 5 bases, with 19 bases between them. With regard to this clone: The antigen is not known.

Sequencing was performed on PBMCs, taken from a glioma patient treated with radiotherapy, temozolomide or both. This chain joins TRBV5-6 and TRBJ2-7; TRBD2 is a possible D gene (5 bases). The receptor's source is a woman between 35 and 50 years old with glioma. The CDR3 coding sequence is TGTGCCAGCTCTGGGAGACTACCCGCCCACGAGCAGTACTTC. It encodes CASSGRLPAHEQYF. The full variable domain, its missing parts supplied by reference TRBV5-6 and TRBJ2-7, is DAGVTQSPTHLIKTRGQQVTLRCSPKSGHDTVSWYQQALGQGPQFIFQYYEEEERQRGNFPDRFSGHQFPNYSSELNVNALLLGDSALYLCASSGRLPAHEQYFGPGTRLTVT.